This TCR beta chain was recovered during a study of CXCR3-negative and CXCR3-positive naive CD8 T cells. Findings of the study overall: Diversity proved comparably high across both naive subsets and much lower in memory CD8+ cells. TRB CDR3s of CXCR3-positive naive cells were more hydrophobic than those of CXCR3-negative naive cells. Naive CXCR3-negative cells resembled naive CXCR3-positive cells in TRBV-TRBJ usage; memory cells differed.

To note about this clonotype: What it binds is not known.

The study made its TRB cDNA libraries by 5' RACE, adding UMI labels. From the 5' RACE reads, TCRdb lists one entry per CDR3 protein and no DNA. The sample totals about 98,000 distinct CDR3 sequences. Cells classed as naive CD8+ T cells were CD45RO-CCR7+CD27+CD95-. Germline V gives CDR1 SEHNR, CDR2 FQNEAQ (reference sequence). The CDR3 loop spans 15 amino acids. The TCR originated in a human donor in good health. Some clones in this sample may be carry-over from other donors' samples. The sample taken for sequencing was naive CXCR3+ CD8+ T cells from blood. Documented subset: CD45RO-CCR7+CD27+CD95- naive CD8+ T cells expressing CXCR3 (TNR3+). The chain joins TRBV7-9 to TRBJ1-1. CDR3 region: CASSARMGLNTEAFF.